The sample holds many counts of the clone carrying this T cell receptor beta chain. What it binds is unknown. The source of the sample is a study of T cell repertoires in cytomegalovirus infection. Study results and limitations: HLA-C-restricted CMV clonotypes gave the most frequent clonotype in two of eight donors.

CDR3 length: 16 amino acids. V shed 5 bases, J shed 3 bases, and the junction held 3 bases outside the gene matches. The germline V gene encodes CDR1 PRHDT and CDR2 FYEKMQ (reference sequence). TCRdb fed the reads into MiXCR, producing one record per CDR3 protein. The top ten clones hold 73% of a sample with about 63,000 distinct CDR3 sequences, around 20% of them seen once. The chain combines TRBV13 with TRBJ2-1; 14 positions match TRBD2. The sample in question was CD8+ T cells from cultured PBMCs, obtained from culture after CMV antigen stimulation. The origin of this receptor is a human donor in good health (CMV status not recorded). Some clones in this sample may be carry-over from other donors' samples. The CDR3 sequence is CASSPGLAGGYNEQFF. The CDR3 nucleotides read TGTGCCAGCAGCCCAGGACTAGCGGGGGGCTACAATGAGCAGTTCTTC.